This TCR beta chain emerged from a study of monozygotic twins with inflammatory bowel disease. Germline-derived CDR1 and CDR2 are SGHRS and YFSETQ. This CDR3 contains 16 residues. UMIs that included a 6-nucleotide sample barcode were added by template switching, which took place during cDNA synthesis. TCRdb processed the 5' RACE reads again and assigns one entry to each CDR3 protein, with no DNA. The listing contains 150,000 to 200,000 distinct CDR3 sequences. This sequence joins TRBV5-1 and TRBJ1-1; the TRBD1 assignment by TCRdb is unverifiable without DNA. Material: blood. The TCR was taken from a human donor with ulcerative colitis or Crohn's disease, or a healthy co-twin of an affected twin (not recorded which). CDR3 protein: CASSLAVGTGYTEAFF.